These T cell receptor beta chains were read from a single sample in a study of T-cell memory formation after mild COVID-19. Each CDR3 protein gets one entry after TCRdb re-called the 5' RACE reads with MiXCR. In the table there are roughly 170,000 distinct CDR3 sequences, less than 20% of which are singletons. The sample taken for sequencing was PBMCs or a T cell subset sorted from them (not recorded which). The receptors here all came from a young man who had mild COVID-19 (a few samples of this study predate the infection). Cell type and time point are not known. The CDR3 runs from the conserved cysteine through the conserved F or W.

TRBV7-2 | CASSLSQTIRYTF
TRBV7-3 | CASQSPDTNEQFF
TRBV7-2 | CASRGTGNTGELFF
TRBV12-3/TRBV12-4 | CASSLMRVYGYTF
TRBV30 | CAWTPLKRTIYF
TRBV12-3/TRBV12-4 | CASSPTTGNTIYF
TRBV7-2 | CASSLFASGGGADTQYF
TRBV20-1 | CSATPYNRGNTEAFF
TRBV5-1 | CASRAATGAPTDTQYF
TRBV18 | CASSPDRVVNIQYF
TRBV7-2 | CASSLGGLVTEAFF
TRBV7-3 | CASSFEYTQYF
TRBV5-1 | CASSLGASKNEQFF
TRBV12-3/TRBV12-4 | CASSKSSYNSPLHF
TRBV7-2 | CASSSPGLGETQYF
TRBV7-9 | CASSSGQGALSSPLHF
TRBV20-1 | CSARVRDSRSSYNSPLHF
TRBV29-1 | CSVGYGGDGYTF
TRBV15 | CATSRGLVGNTIYF
TRBV7-6 | CASSLESGFVGETQYF
TRBV6-2/TRBV6-3 | CASSYSANGEQYF
TRBV7-9 | CASSLEGPRGYTF
TRBV6-6 | CASSYLVDRGNTEAFF
TRBV7-2 | CASSFAGGNTIYF
TRBV7-3 | CASSLAGVPQETQYF
TRBV4-2 | CASSPSQGTANYGYTF
TRBV5-1 | CASDFGQGDTQYF
TRBV5-5 | CASSLEGIGGYTF
TRBV7-2 | CASSFEGASRAFF
TRBV7-2 | CASRDQPQHF
TRBV20-1 | CSARASGYETQYF
TRBV5-5 | CASRTGPSSYEQYF
TRBV25-1 | CAIQASTGNTIYF
TRBV28 | CAIGGGSTDTQYF
TRBV27 | CASRSFQGDGYTF